One sample yielded the 16 T cell receptor beta chains listed below, sequenced in a study of cytomegalovirus exposure and HLA in healthy donors. The PCR ran on 60 Vbeta and 13 Jbeta primers. Repertoires were generated with immunoSEQ multiplex PCR, while TCRdb's copy carries only in-frame clones and drops some. This repertoire shows approximately 290,000 clones, around 80% found once; its top ten account for around 0.33%. Sequenced sample: PBMCs. These receptors were obtained from a girl aged 2 to 9 in good health and CMV-seronegative.

This chain uses TRBV11-2 with TRBJ2-1; 7 bases are a match to TRBD1. This CDR3 contains 16 residues. In germline, CDR1 is SGHAT, CDR2 FQNNGV. V lost 4 bases, J lost 3 bases, and 9 bases stayed unmatched. The CDR3 region is CASSSTDRADYNEQFF. CDR3 DNA sequence: TGTGCCAGCAGCTCGACTGACAGGGCCGACTACAATGAGCAGTTCTTC. Filled out from reference TRBV11-2 and TRBJ2-1, the complete variable domain reads EAGVAQSPRYKIIEKRQSVAFWCNPISGHATLYWYQQILGQGPKLLIQFQNNGVVDDSQLPKDRFSAERLKGVDSTLKIQPAKLEDSAVYLCASSSTDRADYNEQFFGPGTRLTVL.

This clone was observed a handful of times. This chain links TRBV15 with TRBJ1-5; D gene ambiguous. V was cut by 1 base and J by 4 bases, with 8 bases left in between. The CDR3 runs to 14 residues. Germline CDR1 LNHNV, CDR2 YYDKDF (reference sequence). The CDR3 bases are TGTGCCACCAGCAGAGTACAGAGAAATCAGCCCCAGCATTTT. Translation gives CATSRVQRNQPQHF.

V usage is TRBV5-1 and J usage is TRBJ2-7; D is unclear. CDR1 is SGHRS, CDR2 YFSETQ, per germline. The CDR3 sequence is 13 residues long. V was pared by 3 bases and J by 0 bases, with 7 bases between. DNA of the CDR3: TGCGCCAGCAGCTATGACATCTCCTACGAGCAGTACTTC. It translates to CASSYDISYEQYF.

This clone has only one observation. The V and J genes are TRBV6-5 and TRBJ2-7; D is perhaps TRBD2 (5 bases). Germline assignment: CDR1 MNHEY and CDR2 SVGAGI. The CDR3 length is 14 residues. V was shortened by 5 bases and J by 9 bases, with 20 bases between the two germline ends. The CDR3 spells CASSLTTGSIGQYF. CDR3 sequence (DNA): TGTGCCAGCAGTCTCACCACGGGGTCCATAGGGCAGTACTTC.

This sequence joins TRBV4-1 and TRBJ2-7, with D possibly being TRBD1 (6 bases). The CDR3 totals 15 residues. CDR1 and CDR2 from the germline V gene are MGHRA and YSYEKL. Between the trimmed V and J ends, which lost 3 bases and 3 bases, there was a span of 15 bases. CDR3 protein: CASSHLQGLGYEQYF. The CDR3 DNA follows: TGCGCCAGCAGCCACCTACAGGGTTTAGGCTACGAGCAGTACTTC.

The chain employs TRBV7-9 and TRBJ2-3; D is unresolved. Deletions cut 5 bases from V and 0 bases from J, with 15 bases between. The CDR3 contains 16 residues. Germline V gene data show CDR1 as SEHNR and CDR2 as FQNEAQ (reference sequence). The CDR3: CASSRAAVTSTDTQYF. The CDR3 bases are TGTGCCAGCAGCCGCGCTGCCGTCACTAGCACAGATACGCAGTATTTT.

The chain recombines TRBV7-6 with TRBJ1-6, with TRBD1 matching over 8 bases. The junction had 3 bases not matched to a gene; V was cut back by 1 base and J by 7 bases. The germline gives CDR1 SGHVS, CDR2 FNYEAQ. This CDR3 has 15 amino acids. As DNA, the CDR3 is TGTGCCAGCAGCTTAGAGACAGGGGCCAATTCACCCCTCCACTTT. Amino acid sequence: CASSLETGANSPLHF.

J is TRBJ2-1 and V is TRBV28; TRBD2 agrees at 8 bases. This CDR3 has 17 residues. V was pared by 4 bases and J by 4 bases, with 12 bases of the junction left unmatched. Germline V lookup: CDR1 MDHEN, CDR2 SYDVKM. The CDR3: CASSSISGMGNYNEQFF. DNA of the CDR3: TGTGCCAGCAGTTCCATTAGCGGGATGGGAAATTACAATGAGCAGTTCTTC.

The genes are TRBV30 and TRBJ2-3; 7 nucleotides align to TRBD1. Trimming took 7 bases from V and 0 from J; bases not matched to a gene: 7. CDR1 and CDR2 (germline): GTSNPN, SVGIG (reference sequence). The CDR3 runs to 14 residues. CDR3 bases: TGTGCCTACACCAGGGACAGTAGCACAGATACGCAGTATTTT. Amino acids: CAYTRDSSTDTQYF.

The chain has TRBV27 and TRBJ1-4, with TRBD1 identical over 9 bases. CDR1 MNHEY and CDR2 SMNVEV come from the germline V gene (reference sequence). V trimming: 2 bases; J trimming: 8 bases; junction bases outside the gene matches: 18. The CDR3 totals 19 residues. CDR3 amino acids: CASSLPRPSRTGEGEKLFF. In DNA, the CDR3 is TGTGCCAGCAGTTTACCCAGGCCGTCTAGGACAGGGGAGGGAGAAAAACTGTTTTTT.

Note on this clone: A junction boundary mismatches the germline segment, possibly from a read error. The same CDR3 is also encoded by other DNA sequences in this sample. The rearrangement links TRBV5-1 to TRBJ1-6; the D is unclear. There are 16 residues in the CDR3. Per germline, CDR1 SGHRS and CDR2 YFSETQ. The CDR3 DNA reads TGCGCCAGCAGCTTGGCGGCAGACTTCCATAACTCACCCCTCCACTTT. This codes for CASSLAADFHNSPLHF.

The chain links TRBV7-2 to TRBJ2-7, with 10 bases matching TRBD1. Germline CDR1 reads SGHTA; CDR2 reads FQGNSA. The length of the CDR3 is 17 residues. J was trimmed by 3 bases and V by 1 base; bases with no gene match: 9. DNA of the CDR3: TGTGCCAGCAGCTTAGAAGTGTGGGACAGGGGCTACTACGAGCAGTACTTC. Amino acids: CASSLEVWDRGYYEQYF.

The V gene is TRBV5-6, the J gene TRBJ2-7; a possible D gene is TRBD2 (5 bases). Per the germline V gene, CDR1 is SGHDT and CDR2 is YYEEEE. This CDR3 contains 13 residues. Trimming left V 4 bases short and J 3 bases short, with 11 bases between. The CDR3 coding sequence is TGTGCCAGCAGCAGGACGGCGGGCTACGAGCAGTACTTC. It codes for CASSRTAGYEQYF.

The V call is TRBV11-2, the J call TRBJ2-3; weak D call: TRBD1 (5 bases). Trimming shortened V by 7 bases and J by 6 bases, and 14 bases separated the two germline ends. This CDR3 has 13 residues. From germline, CDR1 is SGHAT and CDR2 FQNNGV. The CDR3 DNA reads as TGTGCCAGCACCCCCAGGGCGTGGGATACGCAGTATTTT. Translation: CASTPRAWDTQYF.

The V gene is TRBV9, the J gene TRBJ1-2, with D possibly being TRBD1 (6 bases). The V end was cut by 0 bases, the J end by 7 bases, with 10 bases between. The V gene's germline CDR1 is SGDLS and CDR2 YYNGEE. The CDR3 totals 13 residues. This chain's CDR3 is CASSVAGGGGYTF. CDR3 coding DNA: TGTGCCAGCAGCGTAGCTGGGGGCGGTGGCTACACCTTC.

This sequence joins TRBV4-1 and TRBJ1-5, with 8 bases identical to TRBD1. Germline CDR1 is MGHRA and CDR2 is YSYEKL. J gave up 6 bases and V 1 base, and 8 bases lay outside the gene matches. The CDR3 sequence is 16 residues long. The CDR3 loop reads CASSQAMDRVAQPQHF. For the CDR3, the DNA is TGCGCCAGCAGCCAAGCGATGGACAGGGTCGCTCAGCCCCAGCATTTT.